This passage covers 10 T cell receptor beta chains from one sample sequenced in a study of read filtering for tumor transcriptome and immune sequencing. From roughly 0.4 ug of RNA, a library with molecular barcoded alpha/delta and beta/gamma adaptors was made. TCRdb analysed the reads with MiXCR anew, one entry per CDR3 protein. The repertoire holds tens of thousands of distinct CDR3 sequences, 20% to 25% seen once, with about an eighth in the top ten. Source material: a population of CD138-negative cells sorted from bone marrow. These receptors all stem from a donor at least 40 years old with multiple myeloma.

Comments on this clonotype: With a much larger clone just one base away, this may be a read error. The chain has TRBV12-3 or TRBV12-4 and TRBJ2-1; D is possibly TRBD2 (5 bases). The CDR3 spans 14 residues. CDR3 protein: CASSQRRGYNGQFF. The CDR3, as DNA: TGTGCCAGCAGTCAACGACGGGGTTACAATGGGCAGTTCTTC.

The rearrangement joins TRBV20-1 to TRBJ2-3, with D possibly TRBD2 on 7 matching bases. The germline gives CDR1 DFQATT, CDR2 SNEGSKA (reference sequence). This CDR3 has 13 amino acids. Trimming stripped 2 bases from V and 3 bases from J, with 9 bases between. The CDR3 DNA follows: TGCAGTGCTAGAAGGGGGGGGACAGATACGCAGTATTTT. Its protein is CSARRGGTDTQYF.

The genes are TRBV29-1 and TRBJ2-1; D may correspond to TRBD1 or TRBD2 (5 bases each). CDR3 length: 14 amino acids. Germline V gene lookup returns CDR1 SQVTM and CDR2 ANQGSEA. Trimming took off 4 bases at V and 4 bases at J, with 14 bases between the two ends. For the CDR3, the DNA is TGCAGCGTTGTTGGGGGTGTCCCTTACAATGAGCAGTTCTTC. Protein product: CSVVGGVPYNEQFF.

J is TRBJ1-4 and V is TRBV12-3 or TRBV12-4, with TRBD1 matching 11 bases. The ends lost 7 bases at V and 8 bases at J; junction bases unmatched: 6. The CDR3 contains 14 residues. CDR3 in amino acids: CASIRTGGEEKLFF. CDR3 coding DNA: TGTGCCAGCATCCGGACAGGGGGCGAAGAAAAACTGTTTTTT.

This clonotype was recorded many times. The chain employs TRBV30 and TRBJ1-3, with D uncertain. Germline-derived CDR1 and CDR2 are GTSNPN and SVGIG (reference sequence). The V end was cut by 2 bases, the J end by 0 bases, with 5 bases between. This CDR3 region has 13 residues. The CDR3 bases are TGTGCCTGGAGTATCTTCTCTGGAAACACCATATATTTT. Translating gives CAWSIFSGNTIYF. Using reference TRBV30 and TRBJ1-3 for the parts outside the CDR3, the full variable domain is SQTIHQWPATLVQPVGSPLSLECTVEGTSNPNLYWYRQAAGRGLQLLFYSVGIGQISSEVPQNLSASRPQDRQFILSSKKLLLSDSGFYLCAWSIFSGNTIYFGEGSWLTVV.

Concerning this clonotype: A junction boundary mismatches the germline segment, possibly from a read error. The chain joins TRBV3-1 to TRBJ1-1; weak D call: TRBD1 (5 bases). Germline values: CDR1 LGHDT, CDR2 YNNKEL (reference sequence). This CDR3 has 15 amino acids. CDR3 amino acids: CASSQGQLMNIEAFF. CDR3 DNA sequence: TGTGCCAGCAGCCAAGGACAGTTAATGAACATTGAAGCTTTCTTT.

The V gene is TRBV4-1, the J gene TRBJ1-5; the D gene is possibly TRBD1 (5 bases). CDR1 is MGHRA and CDR2 is YSYEKL in the germline V gene. This CDR3 has 15 residues. With 3 bases removed from V and 14 bases from J, the gap between germline ends came to 23 bases. CDR3 DNA sequence: TGCGCCAGCAGCCAGTTAAGGGGCGATAATCAACCCAAGCATTTT. The encoded protein is CASSQLRGDNQPKHF.

A word on this clonotype: A read error may be the cause here, since a much bigger clone is one base away. The genes are TRBV20-1 and TRBJ2-7; TRBD2 matches at 11 bases. CDR3 length: 13 amino acids. The V gene's germline CDR1 is DFQATT and CDR2 SNEGSKA (reference sequence). CDR3 residues: CNAGTSGSYEQYF. CDR3 nucleotides: TGCAATGCAGGGACTAGCGGTAGCTACGAGCAGTACTTC.

A remark on this clonotype: With a much larger clone just one base away, this may be a read error. The rearrangement links TRBV4-2 to TRBJ2-1, with 8 bases aligning to TRBD2. This CDR3 is built from 15 residues. Germline CDR1 and CDR2: LGHNA and YNFKEQ. The CDR3 DNA reads as TGTGCCAGCGGCCAAGACGGGGGGGCCCTCCGTAGATGGTTCTTC. Protein: CASGQDGGALRRWFF.

The table lists this clonotype with a few counts. CDR3 region: CASSQANEKLFF. CDR3 nucleotide sequence: TGTGCCAGCAGCCAGGCGAATGAAAAACTGTTTTTT. This chain uses TRBV3-1 with TRBJ1-4; no firm D call. Germline V gene lookup returns CDR1 LGHDT and CDR2 YNNKEL (reference sequence). The CDR3 sequence is 12 residues long. Trimming removed 3 bases at V and 5 bases at J, with 4 bases between.